This T cell receptor (beta chain) emerged from a study of blood T cell repertoires in COVID-19. Clones were sequenced by immunoSEQ multiplex PCR, and TCRdb holds only the in-frame ones, with some missing. The data hold about 150,000 clones, with around 83% observed a single time. V lost 4 bases, J lost 0 bases, and 8 bases lay in between. The CDR3 has 14 residues. Germline CDR1 and CDR2: MGHDK and SYGVNS. This receptor was obtained from a man aged 50-60 years who had recovered from COVID-19. The chain couples TRBV25-1 to TRBJ2-3; possible D gene TRBD1, 5 bases. Sequenced sample: PBMCs or T cells enriched from blood (not recorded which). CDR3 residues: CASSGQLSTDTQYF. The CDR3 coding sequence is TGTGCCAGCAGTGGACAGCTAAGCACAGATACGCAGTATTTT.